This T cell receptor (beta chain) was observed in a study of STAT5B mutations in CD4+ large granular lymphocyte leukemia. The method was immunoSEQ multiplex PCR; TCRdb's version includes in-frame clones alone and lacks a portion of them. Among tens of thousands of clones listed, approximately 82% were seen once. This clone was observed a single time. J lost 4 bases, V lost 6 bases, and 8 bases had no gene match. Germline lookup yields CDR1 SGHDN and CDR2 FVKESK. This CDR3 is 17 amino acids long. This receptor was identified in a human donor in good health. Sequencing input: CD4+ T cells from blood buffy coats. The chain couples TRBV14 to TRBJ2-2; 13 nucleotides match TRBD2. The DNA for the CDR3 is TGTGCCAGCAGACCGCCGGGACTAGCGGGGTCCACCGGGGAGCTGTTTTTT. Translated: CASRPPGLAGSTGELFF.